This T cell receptor beta chain was obtained from a study of PD-1 blockade in classical Hodgkin lymphoma. Study context: The patients were dosed with nivolumab 3 mg/kg, infused intravenously every 2 weeks.

Turning to this clone: What it recognizes is unknown.

Method: immunoSEQ multiplex PCR; TCRdb's copy keeps in-frame clones and lacks some. This sample has fewer than 90,000 clones; around nine tenths occur once, and the top ten carry approximately 22%. Findings and caveats of the study: Causes of the repertoire differences remain undefined, possibly disease activity or prior therapy. Reports described newly diagnosed patients as having lower baseline TCR diversity than healthy donors. TCR diversity in CD4+, not CD8+, cells rose significantly by C4D1.

Brentuximab vedotin exposure varied among the patients, all of whom had relapsed after autologous stem cell transplantation. The material was peripheral blood mononuclear cells (PBMCs), obtained at baseline. The sequence came from a human donor with classical Hodgkin lymphoma.

The CDR3 sequence is CASRLQGRDTEAFF. CDR3 nucleotide sequence: TGTGCCAGCAGGCTACAGGGGAGGGACACTGAAGCTTTCTTT. The V gene is TRBV6-6, the J gene TRBJ1-1; TRBD1 matches 7 bases. Germline values: CDR1 MNHNY, CDR2 SVGAGI (reference sequence). V lost 6 bases to trimming and J lost 3 bases; unmatched junction nucleotides: 7. This CDR3 contains 14 residues.